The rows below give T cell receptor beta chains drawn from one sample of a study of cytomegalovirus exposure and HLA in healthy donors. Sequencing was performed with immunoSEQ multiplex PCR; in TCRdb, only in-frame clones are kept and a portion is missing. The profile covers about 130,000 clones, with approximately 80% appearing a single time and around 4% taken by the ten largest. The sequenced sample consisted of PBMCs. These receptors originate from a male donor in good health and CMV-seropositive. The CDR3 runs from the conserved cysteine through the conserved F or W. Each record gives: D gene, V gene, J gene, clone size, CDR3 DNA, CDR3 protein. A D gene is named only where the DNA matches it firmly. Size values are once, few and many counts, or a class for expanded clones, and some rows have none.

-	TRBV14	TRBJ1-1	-	TGTGCCAGCAGCCCTTGGGGGAGGGGAGAGACTGAAGCTTTCTTT	CASSPWGRGETEAFF
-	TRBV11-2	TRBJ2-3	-	TGTGCCAGCAGCTTGAGCCGTGGCGGTACGCAGTATTTT	CASSLSRGGTQYF
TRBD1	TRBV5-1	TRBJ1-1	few	TGCGCCAGCAGCAAAACCGGGACAGGGGGCAGTAGGGACACTGAAGCTTTCTTT	CASSKTGTGGSRDTEAFF
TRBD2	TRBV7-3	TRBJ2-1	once	TGTGCCAGCAGCTTAAACGGACTAGCGGGAACCTACAATGAGCAGTTCTTC	CASSLNGLAGTYNEQFF
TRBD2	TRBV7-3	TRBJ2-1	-	TGTGCCAGCAGCCTCCTAGCGGGAGTTGCTTACAATGAGCAGTTCTTC	CASSLLAGVAYNEQFF
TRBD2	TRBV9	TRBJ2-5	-	TGTGCCAGCAGCGTAGCGGCTAGCGGGAGTGAGACCCAGTACTTC	CASSVAASGSETQYF
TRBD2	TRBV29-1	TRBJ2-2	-	TGCAGCGTTGGAGTAGCGGGATTAACGAACACCGGGGAGCTGTTTTTT	CSVGVAGLTNTGELFF
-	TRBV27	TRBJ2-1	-	TGTGCCAGCAGTCCCGACAGTGGCTACAATGAGCAGTTCTTC	CASSPDSGYNEQFF
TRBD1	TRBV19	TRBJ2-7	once	TGTGCCAGCCGGGACAGGGCAAATGACGAGCAGTACTTC	CASRDRANDEQYF
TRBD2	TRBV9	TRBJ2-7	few	TGTGCCAGCAGCGTAGGGGGACTAGCCTCCTACGAGCAGTACTTC	CASSVGGLASYEQYF
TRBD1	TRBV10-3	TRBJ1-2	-	TGTGCCATCAGTCAGGGACAGACAGACTATGGCTACACCTTC	CAISQGQTDYGYTF
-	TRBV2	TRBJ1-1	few	TGTGCCAGCACGGGGGGGGAAGCTTTCTTT	CASTGGEAFF
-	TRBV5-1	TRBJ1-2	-	TGCGCCAGCAGCTTGACAGGCTCTAACTATGGCTACACCTTC	CASSLTGSNYGYTF
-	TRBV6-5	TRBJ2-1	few	TGTGCCAGCAGTTACGAGGGGCGGGGTTCCTACAATGAGCAGTTCTTC	CASSYEGRGSYNEQFF
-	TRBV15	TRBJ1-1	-	TGTGCCACCAGCAGAGATCTAGGGGGTGAGGGGTTGACTGAAGCTTTCTTT	CATSRDLGGEGLTEAFF
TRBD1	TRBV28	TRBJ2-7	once	TGTGCCAGCAGTCTTCCGACAGGGTCCTACGAGCAGTACTTC	CASSLPTGSYEQYF
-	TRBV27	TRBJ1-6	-	TGTGCCAGCAGTTTCGGGGTGGGCAGGGGCGGGGGAAATTCACCCCTCCACTTT	CASSFGVGRGGGNSPLHF
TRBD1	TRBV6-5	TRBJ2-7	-	TGTGCCAGCAGTTACTTGGGCAGGGGGTCCCACGAGCAGTACTTC	CASSYLGRGSHEQYF
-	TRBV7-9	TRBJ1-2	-	TGTGCCAGCAGCTTGGTACAGGGAGGGGCTCCTGGCCACACCTTC	CASSLVQGGAPGHTF
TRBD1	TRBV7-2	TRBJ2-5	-	TGTGCCAGCAGGCCGACAGGGGGAGGGGGGACCCAGTACTTC	CASRPTGGGGTQYF
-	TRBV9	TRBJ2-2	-	TGTGCCAGCAGTGTTCTCGGGACTGCTGACACCGGGGAGCTGTTTTTT	CASSVLGTADTGELFF
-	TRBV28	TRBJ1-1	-	TGTGCCAGCAGCCCCCCCCCAACGAGGGCTGAAGCTTTCTTT	CASSPPPTRAEAFF
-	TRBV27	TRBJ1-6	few	TGTGCCAGCAGTTTTACCCGACAGACTAGCTCCTATAATTCACCCCTCCACTTT	CASSFTRQTSSYNSPLHF
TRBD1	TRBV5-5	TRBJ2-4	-	TGTGCCAGCAGCTTTAAAACAGGGGGCATTTCCAAAAACATTCAGTACTTC	CASSFKTGGISKNIQYF
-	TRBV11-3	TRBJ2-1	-	TGTGCCAGCAGCACGAGCTCCTACAATGAGCAGTTCTTC	CASSTSSYNEQFF
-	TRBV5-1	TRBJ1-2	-	TGCGCCAGCAGCTTGGACGCGCGCGGGGTGAACTATGGCTACACCTTC	CASSLDARGVNYGYTF
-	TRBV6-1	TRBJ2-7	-	TGTGCCAGCAGTGAATTTAGATCCTACGAGCAGTACTTC	CASSEFRSYEQYF
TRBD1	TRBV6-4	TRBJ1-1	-	TGTGCCAGCACCGATTTGCGACAGGGGGTAGACACTGAAGCTTTCTTT	CASTDLRQGVDTEAFF
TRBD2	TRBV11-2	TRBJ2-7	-	TGTGCCAGCAGCTTGGGAGCGGGAGTCCCCTACGAGCAGTACTTC	CASSLGAGVPYEQYF
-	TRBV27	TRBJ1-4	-	TGTGCCAGCAGTTTAGTACCTAGGCACGAAAAACTGTTTTTT	CASSLVPRHEKLFF
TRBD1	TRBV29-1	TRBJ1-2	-	TGCAGCGTCGCAGACAGGGGGAATCTTGGCTACACCTTC	CSVADRGNLGYTF
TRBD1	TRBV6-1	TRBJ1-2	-	TGTGCCAGCAGTGAATATGGGACAGGATCCATGGACTATGGCTACACCTTC	CASSEYGTGSMDYGYTF
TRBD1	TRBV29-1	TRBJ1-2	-	TGCAGCGTCCCTTCGGACAGGGGCAACTATGGCTACACCTTC	CSVPSDRGNYGYTF
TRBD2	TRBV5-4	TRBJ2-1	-	TGTGCCAGCAGCTTGGGTCTAGCGGCGAGCTCCTACAATGAGCAGTTCTTC	CASSLGLAASSYNEQFF
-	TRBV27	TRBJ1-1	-	TGTGCCAGCAGCTGGGCCGCAAACACTGAAGCTTTCTTT	CASSWAANTEAFF
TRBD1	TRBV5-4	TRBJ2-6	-	TGTGCCAGCAGCTACCGGACAGGGGATACCTCTGGGGCCAACGTCCTGACTTTC	CASSYRTGDTSGANVLTF
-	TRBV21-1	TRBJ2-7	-	TGTGCCAGCAGCAAAGGATCCTACGAGCAGTACTTC	CASSKGSYEQYF
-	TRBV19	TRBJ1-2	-	TGTGCCAGTAGAAGACGGGCGGGAGATGGCTACACCTTC	CASRRRAGDGYTF
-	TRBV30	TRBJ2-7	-	TGTGCCTGGAGCAGAGGGACCTACGAGCAGTACTTC	CAWSRGTYEQYF
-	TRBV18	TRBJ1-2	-	TGTGCCAGCTCACCACGGTCAGACAATTACTATGGCTACACCTTC	CASSPRSDNYYGYTF